This T cell receptor (beta chain) is from a study of early T cells in non-severe SARS-CoV-2 infection. Points from the study as a whole: The VDJdb matching leaned toward anti-spike CD8 responses and overlooked private and CD4 specificities.

TCRdb itself ran the 5' RACE reads through MiXCR, one entry per CDR3 protein. The repertoire includes roughly 83,000 distinct CDR3 sequences, 10% of them detected once, and over 7.5% sits in the top ten. There are many counts of this clonotype. The antigen remains undetermined. The CDR3 spans 13 residues. Trimming removed 6 bases at V and 6 bases at J, with 15 bases between. The germline gives CDR1 MNHEY, CDR2 SMNVEV (reference sequence). This TCR came from an adult who was a healthcare worker with PCR-confirmed SARS-CoV-2 infection or an uninfected control (not recorded which). The starting material was whole blood, obtained at baseline. This chain links TRBV27 with TRBJ2-7; D ambiguous. CDR3 region: CASSPGGWGEQYF. In DNA form, the CDR3 reads TGTGCCAGCAGCCCAGGTGGGTGGGGCGAGCAGTACTTC.